This TCR beta chain was sequenced in a study of blood T cell repertoires in COVID-19. This CDR3 comprises 17 residues. J gave up 5 bases and V 2 bases, and 14 bases lay outside the gene matches. Germline V gives CDR1 SGHRS, CDR2 YFSETQ. Generated by immunoSEQ multiplex PCR, the TCRdb table keeps only in-frame clones and is missing some. The table records about 25,000 clones, about 83% of them present only once. V gene TRBV5-1 combines with J gene TRBJ2-5, with 8 positions matching TRBD2. The source material was peripheral blood. The TCR comes from a human donor with active COVID-19. The donor label of this sample is uncertain. CDR3 protein: CASSFRPSAGGDETQYF. CDR3 in DNA: TGCGCCAGCAGCTTCCGCCCCTCGGCGGGAGGTGATGAGACCCAGTACTTC.